These 5 T cell receptor beta chains were all obtained from the same sample, sequenced in a study of blood T cell repertoires in COVID-19. Profiled with immunoSEQ multiplex PCR; TCRdb holds only in-frame clones, not every one. The sample lists under 200,000 clones, around 87% seen once, with 2.5% in the top ten. The sample was peripheral blood. The source of these receptors is a man aged 40-49 years with active or convalescent COVID-19.

This clone was detected only once. The chain uses TRBV5-4 and TRBJ1-1; the match to TRBD1 covers 9 bases. Germline trimming cut 4 bases from V and 11 bases from J; bases unmatched to any gene: 9. Germline values: CDR1 SGHNT, CDR2 YYREEE (reference sequence). The CDR3 sequence is 13 residues long. CDR3 sequence: CASSPGTGIDAFF. The DNA of the CDR3 is TGTGCCAGCAGCCCTGGGACAGGGATTGACGCTTTCTTT.

The V and J genes are TRBV4-1 and TRBJ1-6; D gene unclear. V shed 3 bases and J shed 0 bases, with 15 bases lying between them. This CDR3 contains 18 residues. Germline CDR1 and CDR2: MGHRA and YSYEKL. DNA of the CDR3: TGCGCCAGCAGCCATATGACACCACCTCTCTCCTATAATTCACCCCTCCACTTT. Translated: CASSHMTPPLSYNSPLHF.

This clone has only one observation. The chain recombines TRBV3-1 (or the pseudogene TRBV3-2) with TRBJ1-1; D not resolved. From germline, CDR1 is LGHDT and CDR2 YNNKEL (reference sequence). V was trimmed by 1 base and J by 6 bases, leaving 12 bases between them. This CDR3 contains 14 residues. CDR3 sequence reads: CASSQAREFSEAFF. The CDR3 DNA reads TGTGCCAGCAGCCAAGCTAGGGAGTTCTCTGAAGCTTTCTTT.

The chain links TRBV5-4 to TRBJ1-2; the D is unclear. This CDR3 has 15 residues. Per the germline V gene, CDR1 is SGHNT and CDR2 is YYREEE (reference sequence). The V gene lost 0 bases and the J gene lost 4 bases, with 13 bases spanning the gap. The CDR3 here is CASSLASAKSYGYTF. DNA of the CDR3: TGTGCCAGCAGCTTGGCTTCCGCTAAGAGCTATGGCTACACCTTC.

This chain connects TRBV7-3 to TRBJ2-1; 7 bases match TRBD2. In germline, CDR1 is SGHTA, CDR2 FQGTGA. This CDR3 comprises 15 residues. The J segment lost 2 bases and the V segment lost 2 bases, leaving 3 bases of the junction unmatched. The DNA of the CDR3 is TGTGCCAGCAGCTTAGTCCGGGGGGCCTACAATGAGCAGTTCTTC. This translates into CASSLVRGAYNEQFF.